Listed here are 27 T cell receptor beta chains from one sample, sequenced in a study of TIL therapy for anti-PD-1-resistant metastatic lung cancer. This was the immunoSEQ v3 assay. The method was immunoSEQ multiplex PCR; TCRdb's version includes in-frame clones alone and lacks a portion of them. The sample comprises approximately 60,000 clones, 73% of which are singletons, and around 1.7% rests with the top ten. The time point is: pre-treatment sample, taken before nivolumab and TIL therapy. The sequenced sample was blood, obtained at baseline. Receptors were obtained from a person aged 25 to 80 with non-small cell lung cancer.

The rearrangement links TRBV18 to TRBJ2-7, with 9 nucleotides matching TRBD1. This CDR3 spans 15 amino acids. CDR1 and CDR2 from the germline V gene are KGHSH and LQKENI. With V trimmed by 4 bases and J by 7 bases, 11 bases remained unmatched. CDR3 DNA sequence: TGTGCCAGCTCACAGACACAGGGGGCCTTCGGAGAGCAGTACTTC. It translates to CASSQTQGAFGEQYF.

The V gene is TRBV7-2, the J gene TRBJ2-2, with 8 nucleotides matching TRBD2. This CDR3 spans 16 amino acids. Germline CDR1 SGHTA, CDR2 FQGNSA. Trimming removed 1 base from V and 6 bases from J; junction bases left unmatched: 7. The CDR3 spells CASSLVGSGVSGELFF. Written as DNA, the CDR3 is TGTGCCAGCAGCTTAGTTGGTAGCGGGGTTTCCGGGGAGCTGTTTTTT. Variable domain in full (rest from reference TRBV7-2 and TRBJ2-2): GAGVSQSPSNKVTEKGKDVELRCDPISGHTALYWYRQSLGQGLEFLIYFQGNSAPDKSGLPSDRFSAERTGGSVSTLTIQRTQQEDSAVYLCASSLVGSGVSGELFFGEGSRLTVL.

This clone was observed a single time. This sequence joins TRBV5-1 and TRBJ2-1; TRBD2 matches 8 bases. V lost 4 bases, J lost 1 base, and 4 bases stayed unmatched. CDR3 length: 15 residues. Germline loops: CDR1 SGHRS, CDR2 YFSETQ. The CDR3 DNA follows: TGCGCCAGCAGCCTATTAGCGGGATCCTACAATGAGCAGTTCTTC. Amino acid sequence: CASSLLAGSYNEQFF.

The chain employs TRBV9 and TRBJ1-1; TRBD1 matches 7 bases. The CDR3 is 14 residues long. V lost 4 bases, J lost 4 bases, and 7 bases stayed unmatched. CDR1 and CDR2 from the germline V gene are SGDLS and YYNGEE. CDR3 coding DNA: TGTGCCAGCAGCCCTCCTAACAGGGGCACTGAAGCTTTCTTT. This gives the protein CASSPPNRGTEAFF.

The gene calls are TRBV7-2 and TRBJ1-2; no definite D call. V was pared by 5 bases and J by 5 bases, with 21 bases between. This CDR3 has 16 amino acids. Germline CDR1 is SGHTA and CDR2 is FQGNSA. CDR3 loop: CASSGLGPTAFYGYTF. The DNA of the CDR3 is TGTGCCAGCAGCGGTTTGGGTCCCACTGCGTTTTATGGCTACACCTTC.

This clone was recorded only once. V is TRBV9 and J is TRBJ2-1; unclear D gene. The CDR3 consists of 15 residues. V was pared by 0 bases and J by 4 bases, with 11 bases between. Germline V lookup: CDR1 SGDLS, CDR2 YYNGEE. The DNA of the CDR3 is TGTGCCAGCAGCGTAGAGGGCAGGTTATACAATGAGCAGTTCTTC. Its translation: CASSVEGRLYNEQFF.

The chain has TRBV4-2 and TRBJ2-5; D not resolved. With 0 bases removed from V and 5 bases from J, the gap between germline ends came to 7 bases. CDR1 and CDR2 (germline): LGHNA, YNFKEQ. The CDR3 consists of 13 residues. In nucleotides, the CDR3 is TGTGCCAGCAGCCAAGATCAGCTGGAGACCCAGTACTTC. The encoded protein is CASSQDQLETQYF.

This clone was counted between two and nine times. V usage is TRBV9 and J usage is TRBJ2-3, with a tentative D call TRBD2 (5 bases). CDR1 is SGDLS and CDR2 is YYNGEE in the germline V gene. The ends were cut back, 0 bases at V and 8 bases at J, with 19 bases in the middle. The CDR3 runs 16 residues. The CDR3 nucleotides read TGTGCCAGCAGCGTAGTTGTCCAAATCGAGGCGGGTACGCAGTATTTT. Its translation: CASSVVVQIEAGTQYF.

This clone has just a few counts. CDR3 amino acids: CASSPGGNQPQHF. CDR3 coding DNA: TGTGCCAGCAGCCCCGGAGGCAATCAGCCCCAGCATTTT. This sequence joins TRBV7-9 and TRBJ1-5; D is unresolved. V was clipped by 5 bases and J by 2 bases, with 7 bases between them. Germline CDR1 and CDR2: SEHNR and FQNEAQ (reference sequence). The CDR3 totals 13 residues.

The chain recombines TRBV29-1 with TRBJ2-3; the D gene is possibly TRBD1 (5 bases). V lost 5 bases and J lost 3, with 9 bases in between. The CDR3 runs to 12 residues. In germline, CDR1 is SQVTM, CDR2 ANQGSEA. DNA of the CDR3: TGCAGCGTTATGAAGGGGACAGATACGCAGTATTTT. Amino acid sequence: CSVMKGTDTQYF.

This sequence joins TRBV4-1 and TRBJ1-5, with D possibly matching TRBD1 (6 bases). Trimming removed 1 base from V and 0 bases from J, with 13 bases in between. The CDR3 is 17 amino acids. Germline V gene lookup returns CDR1 MGHRA and CDR2 YSYEKL. Written as DNA, the CDR3 is TGCGCCAGCAGCCAAGTCGTACAGGGTGTTAGCAATCAGCCCCAGCATTTT. Encoded protein: CASSQVVQGVSNQPQHF.

The chain employs TRBV7-9 and TRBJ2-5; D perhaps matches TRBD2 (7 bases). Germline CDR1 SEHNR, CDR2 FQNEAQ (reference sequence). The V end lost 4 bases, the J end lost 4 bases, and 19 bases lay between the germline ends. The CDR3 contains 16 residues. For the CDR3, the DNA is TGTGCCAGCAGCTCTCTCAGGCAGGGAGGGGGAGAGACCCAGTACTTC. The encoded protein is CASSSLRQGGGETQYF.

The rearrangement links TRBV6-4 to TRBJ2-3; TRBD1 matches 7 bases. The CDR3 has 15 residues. Trimming at V came to 0 bases and at J to 4 bases, leaving 4 bases not matched to a gene. Germline V gene sequence: CDR1 MRHNA, CDR2 SNTAGT. Here the CDR3 reads CASSDSYRGSDTQYF. The CDR3 DNA reads TGTGCCAGCAGTGACTCATACAGGGGATCAGATACGCAGTATTTT.

The V and J genes are TRBV4-1 and TRBJ2-5; 10 bases are a match to TRBD1. Germline CDR1 is MGHRA and CDR2 is YSYEKL. The CDR3 runs to 18 residues. V lost 3 bases to trimming and J lost 5 bases; unmatched junction nucleotides: 15. For the CDR3, the DNA is TGCGCCAGCAGCCACCTGGCGTTAGACAGGGGGCGAAGGGAGACCCAGTACTTC. Protein: CASSHLALDRGRRETQYF.

The V and J genes are TRBV2 and TRBJ2-5; maybe TRBD2 (6 bases). This CDR3 comprises 13 residues. V was cut by 6 bases and J by 5 bases, with 13 bases left in between. CDR1 and CDR2 from the germline V gene are SNHLY and FYNNEI. As DNA, the CDR3 is TGTGCCAGCAGACCCAGCGGAGGGGAGACCCAGTACTTC. The encoded protein is CASRPSGGETQYF.

The rearrangement links TRBV19 to TRBJ2-4; possibly TRBD2 for D (6 bases). V lost 4 bases, J lost 0 bases, and 7 bases lay in between. CDR1 LNHDA and CDR2 SQIVND come from the germline V gene (reference sequence). The CDR3 extends over 14 amino acids. The CDR3 reads CASSSGVAKNIQYF. As DNA, the CDR3 is TGTGCCAGTAGTAGCGGGGTAGCCAAAAACATTCAGTACTTC. Full variable domain (outside the CDR3, taken from reference TRBV19 and TRBJ2-4): DGGITQSPKYLFRKEGQNVTLSCEQNLNHDAMYWYRQDPGQGLRLIYYSQIVNDFQKGDIAEGYSVSREKKESFPLTVTSAQKNPTAFYLCASSSGVAKNIQYFGAGTRLSVL.

This clone was detected only once. This chain connects TRBV5-5 to TRBJ2-2; 9 bases fit TRBD2. J was trimmed by 1 base and V by 0 bases; bases with no gene match: 4. From germline, CDR1 is SGHKS and CDR2 YYEKEE (reference sequence). The CDR3 consists of 17 residues. CDR3 DNA: TGTGCCAGCAGCTTGGCCGTTAGCGGGGGGAACACCGGGGAGCTGTTTTTT. Protein product: CASSLAVSGGNTGELFF.

In its sample, this clone was seen once. V is TRBV6-5 and J is TRBJ2-1, with TRBD1 identical over 7 bases. V trimming: 6 bases; J trimming: 8 bases; junction bases outside the gene matches: 7. Germline V gives CDR1 MNHEY, CDR2 SVGAGI. The CDR3 runs 13 residues. The DNA for the CDR3 is TGTGCCAGCAGGGGGACAGCCCCCGATGAGCAGTTCTTC. This encodes CASRGTAPDEQFF.

The chain employs TRBV7-8 and TRBJ2-7; perhaps TRBD2 as D (5 bases). CDR3 size: 14 residues. Germline-derived CDR1 and CDR2 are SGHVS and FQNEAQ. V lost 3 bases to trimming and J lost 0 bases, with 9 bases between them. The CDR3 reads CASSFRGFSYEQYF. The CDR3 DNA reads as TGTGCCAGCAGCTTTCGGGGATTCTCCTACGAGCAGTACTTC.

The chain couples TRBV27 to TRBJ2-7, with D perhaps TRBD1 (5 bases). The CDR3 totals 13 residues. Trimming removed 6 bases at V and 4 bases at J, with 13 bases between. CDR1 MNHEY and CDR2 SMNVEV come from the germline V gene (reference sequence). For the CDR3, the DNA is TGTGCCAGCAGCAGTTTTCAGGGATACGAGCAGTACTTC. Amino acid sequence: CASSSFQGYEQYF.

The rearrangement joins TRBV6-1 to TRBJ2-3, with D perhaps being TRBD1 or TRBD2 (6 bases each). This CDR3 has 13 amino acids. The V gene lost 2 bases and the J gene lost 6 bases, with 9 bases spanning the gap. CDR1 and CDR2 from the germline V gene are MNHNS and SASEGT. CDR3 in DNA: TGTGCCAGCAGTGAATGGGGGGCTGATACGCAGTATTTT. Protein: CASSEWGADTQYF.

The chain recombines TRBV30 with TRBJ2-1, with TRBD2 identical over 14 bases. V lost 2 bases, J lost 7 bases, and 10 bases stayed unmatched. The CDR3 is 17 residues long. Looked up from germline, CDR1 is GTSNPN and CDR2 is SVGIG (reference sequence). CDR3 sequence: CAWSPILGTSGSNEQFF. The CDR3 DNA reads as TGTGCCTGGAGTCCAATCCTAGGGACTAGCGGGAGTAATGAGCAGTTCTTC.

The genes are TRBV27 and TRBJ1-2; maybe TRBD1 (6 bases). Germline assignment: CDR1 MNHEY and CDR2 SMNVEV (reference sequence). This CDR3 spans 17 amino acids. Trimming took off 6 bases at V and 4 bases at J, with 24 bases between the two ends. CDR3 protein: CASRRRGLGGDIYGYTF. In nucleotides, the CDR3 is TGTGCCAGCAGACGTAGGGGCCTGGGGGGGGACATCTATGGCTACACCTTC.

In this sample, this clone turned up once. The chain is built from TRBV7-3 and TRBJ2-7; D remains unclear. This CDR3 spans 13 amino acids. The V end lost 2 bases, the J end lost 3 bases, and 8 bases lay between the germline ends. Germline lookup yields CDR1 SGHTA and CDR2 FQGTGA. The CDR3 DNA follows: TGTGCCAGCAGCTTAGGCGATCTCTACGAGCAGTACTTC. It encodes CASSLGDLYEQYF.

This chain connects TRBV6-6 to TRBJ2-2; the match to TRBD1 covers 7 bases. V lost 5 bases and J lost 6; bases outside the gene matches: 6. Germline loops: CDR1 MNHNY, CDR2 SVGAGI (reference sequence). The CDR3 has 14 amino acids. In DNA form, the CDR3 reads TGTGCCAGCAGTCCAAGACAGGGCCCCGGGGAGCTGTTTTTT. As protein: CASSPRQGPGELFF.

The chain is built from TRBV7-9 and TRBJ2-1; tentative D call: TRBD2 (6 bases). This CDR3 has 16 residues. The ends were cut back, 3 bases at V and 3 bases at J, with 15 bases in the middle. Germline assignment: CDR1 SEHNR and CDR2 FQNEAQ (reference sequence). The CDR3 sequence: CASSLKGRGFYNEQFF. The CDR3 region has the DNA TGTGCCAGCAGCTTGAAGGGGCGGGGTTTCTACAATGAGCAGTTCTTC.

The CDR3: CASSRGTSGETQYF. CDR3 nucleotides: TGTGCCAGCAGCCGGGGGACTAGCGGAGAGACCCAGTACTTC. The chain combines TRBV9 with TRBJ2-5; 11 nucleotides agree with TRBD2. The CDR3 spans 14 residues. Germline values: CDR1 SGDLS, CDR2 YYNGEE. V was clipped by 4 bases and J by 4 bases; unmatched bases: 3.